This T cell receptor (beta chain) came from a study of identical twins. Overall study results and limits: Cross-sectional statistics underpinned the conclusions; the same donors were not followed.

A template switching step contributed a universal primer site, while unique molecular identifiers were present in the cDNA. MiXCR, applied by TCRdb to the 5' RACE reads, yields one record per CDR3 protein. Found here are a few hundred thousand distinct CDR3 sequences, around a sixth of them singletons; the top ten hold approximately 12%. This clonotype was counted between two and nine times. Antigen: not known. This CDR3 is built from 15 residues. The junction had 7 bases not matched to a gene; V was cut back by 5 bases and J by 7 bases. CDR1 is MNHNS and CDR2 is SASEGT in the germline V gene. V gene TRBV6-1 combines with J gene TRBJ1-6, with 8 bases matching TRBD1. The sample taken for sequencing was naive T cells sorted from blood. This receptor was obtained from a man aged 45-65 years in good health. The CDR3 sequence: CASSLTGGENSPLHF. Written as DNA, the CDR3 is TGTGCCAGCAGTCTCACAGGGGGAGAGAATTCACCCCTCCACTTT.